The entry that follows covers one TCR beta chain sequence. Its specificity is unknown. Study observations and caveats: Tumor Tregs overlapped most with tumor, then blood, naive CD4+ cells. Approximately 14% of tumor Treg sequences matched naive CD4+ cells. The TCR gene usage of tumor memory CD4+ T cells clustered together with blood and lymph node memory CD4+ cells and with lymph node naive CD4+ cells.

The CDR3 consists of 15 residues. J gave up 8 bases and V 2 bases, and 9 bases lay outside the gene matches. The TRBV12-4/TRBJ1-2 clonotypes were amplified using barcode primers with ligated adaptors. MiXCR, applied by TCRdb to the multiplex PCR reads, yields one record per CDR3 protein. The sample yields under 1,500 distinct CDR3 sequences, roughly a fifth seen once. Memory CD4+ T cells were sorted as CD4+CD45RO+CD25- cells. Sequencing was performed on memory CD4+ T cells sorted from blood. As for subset: memory CD4+ T cells, CD4+CD45RO+CD25-. The chain combines TRBV12-3 or TRBV12-4 with TRBJ1-2; TRBD1 aligns across 9 bases. This sequence was found in a female donor with breast cancer. The CDR3 DNA is TGTGCCAGCAGTTTACGGGACAGGGCCCGCAGCGGCTACACCTTC. It encodes CASSLRDRARSGYTF.